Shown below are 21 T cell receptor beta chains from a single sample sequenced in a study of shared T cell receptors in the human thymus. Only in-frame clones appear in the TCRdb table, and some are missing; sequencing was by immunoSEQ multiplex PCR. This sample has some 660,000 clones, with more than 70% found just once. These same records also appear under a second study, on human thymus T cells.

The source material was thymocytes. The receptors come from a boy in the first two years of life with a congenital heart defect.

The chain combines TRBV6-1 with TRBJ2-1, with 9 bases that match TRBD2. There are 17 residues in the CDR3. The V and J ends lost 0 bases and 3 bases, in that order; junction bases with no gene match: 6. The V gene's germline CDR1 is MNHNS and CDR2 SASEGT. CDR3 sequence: CASSEARTSDYYNEQFF. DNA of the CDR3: TGTGCCAGCAGTGAAGCGAGGACTAGCGACTACTACAATGAGCAGTTCTTC.

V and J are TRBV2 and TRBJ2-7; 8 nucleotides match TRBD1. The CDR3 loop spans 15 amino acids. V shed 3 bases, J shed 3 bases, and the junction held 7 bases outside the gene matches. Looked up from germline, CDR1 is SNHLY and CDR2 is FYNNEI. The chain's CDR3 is CASSEADRGDYEQYF. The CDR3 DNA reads TGTGCCAGCAGTGAGGCCGACAGGGGAGACTACGAGCAGTACTTC.

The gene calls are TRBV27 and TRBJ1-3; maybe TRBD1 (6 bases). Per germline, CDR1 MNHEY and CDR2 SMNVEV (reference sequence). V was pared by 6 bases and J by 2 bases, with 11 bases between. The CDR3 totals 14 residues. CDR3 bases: TGTGCCAGCAGACCGGACAGACCTGGAAACACCATATATTTT. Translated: CASRPDRPGNTIYF.

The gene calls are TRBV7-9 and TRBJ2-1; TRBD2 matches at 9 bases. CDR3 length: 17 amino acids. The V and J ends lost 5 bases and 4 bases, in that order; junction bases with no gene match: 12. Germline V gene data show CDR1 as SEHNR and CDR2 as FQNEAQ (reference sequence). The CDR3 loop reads CASSTHPSGDWYNEQFF. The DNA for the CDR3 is TGTGCCAGCAGCACTCACCCTAGCGGGGACTGGTACAATGAGCAGTTCTTC.

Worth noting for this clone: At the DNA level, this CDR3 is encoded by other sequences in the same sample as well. CDR3 region: CSVEALGRRSPLHF. Here the CDR3 DNA reads TGCAGCGTTGAAGCCCTGGGGCGTAGGTCCCCCCTCCACTTT. The rearrangement uses TRBV29-1 and TRBJ1-6; TRBD1 is a possible D gene (5 bases). Germline lookup yields CDR1 SQVTM and CDR2 ANQGSEA. The V end was cut by 1 base, the J end by 13 bases, with 17 bases between. The CDR3 is made up of 14 amino acids.

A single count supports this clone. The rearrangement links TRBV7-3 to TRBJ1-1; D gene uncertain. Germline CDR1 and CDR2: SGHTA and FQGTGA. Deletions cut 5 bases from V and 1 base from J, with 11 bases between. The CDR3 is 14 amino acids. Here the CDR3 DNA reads TGTGCCAGCAGCCTAGGACTGGGGAACACTGAAGCTTTCTTT. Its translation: CASSLGLGNTEAFF.

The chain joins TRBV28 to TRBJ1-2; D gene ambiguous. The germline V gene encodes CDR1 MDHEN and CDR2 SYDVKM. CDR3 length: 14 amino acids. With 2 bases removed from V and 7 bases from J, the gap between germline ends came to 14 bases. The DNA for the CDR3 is TGTGCCAGCAGTTTAGTCCCAAGAGCCGGTGGCTACACCTTC. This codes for CASSLVPRAGGYTF.

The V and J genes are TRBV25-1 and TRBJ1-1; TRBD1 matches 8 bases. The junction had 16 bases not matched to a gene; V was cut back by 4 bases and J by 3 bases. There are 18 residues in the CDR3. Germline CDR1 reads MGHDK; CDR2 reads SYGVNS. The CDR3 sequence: CASSARRTGRNLYTEAFF. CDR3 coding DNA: TGTGCCAGCAGTGCCCGAAGGACAGGGCGGAATTTATACACTGAAGCTTTCTTT.

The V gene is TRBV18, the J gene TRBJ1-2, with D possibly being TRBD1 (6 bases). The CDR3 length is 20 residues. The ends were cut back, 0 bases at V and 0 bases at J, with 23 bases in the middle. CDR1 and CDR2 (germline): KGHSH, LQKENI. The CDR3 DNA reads TGTGCCAGCTCACCACCGTTTTCCCTGCGCAGGGGACCAGCTAACTATGGCTACACCTTC. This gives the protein CASSPPFSLRRGPANYGYTF.

This CDR3 reads CASSSWEAGQGTETQYF. CDR3 bases: TGTGCCAGCAGCTCCTGGGAGGCGGGACAGGGCACAGAGACCCAGTACTTC. The chain employs TRBV7-2 and TRBJ2-5; 9 bases are shared with TRBD1. Germline V lookup: CDR1 SGHTA, CDR2 FQGNSA. This CDR3 spans 17 amino acids. V trimming: 4 bases; J trimming: 4 bases; junction bases outside the gene matches: 13.

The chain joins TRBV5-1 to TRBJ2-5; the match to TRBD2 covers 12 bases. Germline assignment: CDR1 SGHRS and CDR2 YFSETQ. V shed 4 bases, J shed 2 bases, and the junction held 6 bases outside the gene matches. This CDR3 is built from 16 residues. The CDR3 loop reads CASSPGLAGLQETQYF. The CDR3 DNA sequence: TGCGCCAGCAGCCCCGGACTAGCGGGATTACAAGAGACCCAGTACTTC.

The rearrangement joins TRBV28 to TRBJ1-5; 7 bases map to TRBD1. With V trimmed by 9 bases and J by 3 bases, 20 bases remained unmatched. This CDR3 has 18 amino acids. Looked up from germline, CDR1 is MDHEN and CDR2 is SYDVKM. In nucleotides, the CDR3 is TGTGCCAGTATAGGGGGGAGACAGGGAAGTCTGATCAATCAGCCCCAGCATTTT. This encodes CASIGGRQGSLINQPQHF.

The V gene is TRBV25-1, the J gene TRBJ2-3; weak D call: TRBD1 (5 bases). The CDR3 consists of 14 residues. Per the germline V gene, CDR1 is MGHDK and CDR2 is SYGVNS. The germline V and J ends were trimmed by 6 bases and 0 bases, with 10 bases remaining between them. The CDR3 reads CASRDIVSTDTQYF. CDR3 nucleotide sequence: TGTGCCAGCAGGGACATAGTGAGCACAGATACGCAGTATTTT.

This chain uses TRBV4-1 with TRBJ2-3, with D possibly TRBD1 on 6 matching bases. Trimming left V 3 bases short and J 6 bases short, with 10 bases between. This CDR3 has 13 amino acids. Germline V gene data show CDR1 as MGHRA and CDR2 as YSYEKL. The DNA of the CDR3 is TGCGCCAGCAGCCAGTTTAGGGGGGATACGCAGTATTTT. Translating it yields CASSQFRGDTQYF.

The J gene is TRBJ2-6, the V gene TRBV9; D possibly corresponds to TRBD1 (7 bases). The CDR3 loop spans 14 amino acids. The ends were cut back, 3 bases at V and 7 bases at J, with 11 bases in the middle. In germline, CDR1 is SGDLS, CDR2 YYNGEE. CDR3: CASSEQGTANVLTF. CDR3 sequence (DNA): TGTGCCAGCAGCGAACAGGGGACTGCCAACGTCCTGACTTTC.

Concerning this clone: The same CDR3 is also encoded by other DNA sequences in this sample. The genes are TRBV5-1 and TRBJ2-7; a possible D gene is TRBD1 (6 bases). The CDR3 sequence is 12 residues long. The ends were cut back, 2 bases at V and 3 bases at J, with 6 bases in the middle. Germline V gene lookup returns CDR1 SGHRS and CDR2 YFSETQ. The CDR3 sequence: CASSLGGYEQYF. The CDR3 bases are TGCGCCAGCAGCTTAGGGGGCTACGAGCAGTACTTC.

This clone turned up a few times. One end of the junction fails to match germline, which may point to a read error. The CDR3 sequence is CASSLSPLLAANTGELFF. The CDR3 DNA sequence: TGTGCCAGCAGTCTATCCCCTTTACTAGCGGCAAACACCGGGGAGCTGTTTTTT. This chain joins TRBV27 and TRBJ2-2; TRBD2 aligns across 8 bases. This CDR3 contains 18 residues. CDR1 MNHEY and CDR2 SMNVEV come from the germline V gene (reference sequence).

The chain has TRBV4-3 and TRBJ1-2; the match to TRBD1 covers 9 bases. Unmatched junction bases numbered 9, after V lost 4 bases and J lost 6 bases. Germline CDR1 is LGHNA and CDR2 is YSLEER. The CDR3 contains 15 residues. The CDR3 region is CASSLQGRTGDGYTF. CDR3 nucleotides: TGCGCCAGCAGCCTTCAGGGTCGGACAGGGGATGGCTACACCTTC.

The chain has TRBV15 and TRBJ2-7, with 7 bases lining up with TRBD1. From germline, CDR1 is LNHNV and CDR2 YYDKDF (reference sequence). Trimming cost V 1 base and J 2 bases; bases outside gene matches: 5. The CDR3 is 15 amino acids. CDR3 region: CATSRGPTGTYEQYF. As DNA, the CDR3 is TGTGCCACCAGCAGAGGGCCGACAGGGACCTACGAGCAGTACTTC.

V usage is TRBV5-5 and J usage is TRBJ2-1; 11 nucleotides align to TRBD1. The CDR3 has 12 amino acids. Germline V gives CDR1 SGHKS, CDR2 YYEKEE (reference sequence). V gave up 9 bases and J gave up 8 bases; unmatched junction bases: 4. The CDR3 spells CAIGQGADEQFF. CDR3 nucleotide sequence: TGTGCCATCGGACAGGGGGCTGATGAGCAGTTCTTC.

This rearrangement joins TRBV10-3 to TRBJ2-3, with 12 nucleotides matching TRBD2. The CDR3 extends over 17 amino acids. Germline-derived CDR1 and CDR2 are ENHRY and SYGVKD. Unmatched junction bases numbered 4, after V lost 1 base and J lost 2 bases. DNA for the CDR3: TGTGCCATCAGTGAGTGCACTAGCGGGGGGCCCACAGATACGCAGTATTTT. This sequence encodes CAISECTSGGPTDTQYF.